The T cell receptor (beta chain) described here comes from a study of identical twins. Study-level findings and limits: Out-of-frame TCR alpha sharing in monozygotic twins exceeded recombination model predictions. Analyses based on zero insertions could be partly confounded by invariant MAIT and iNKT cells.

TCRdb itself ran the 5' RACE reads through MiXCR, one entry per CDR3 protein. The top ten clones hold roughly 0.97% of a sample with roughly 700,000 distinct CDR3 sequences, around 8.6% of them seen once. The CDR3 loop spans 14 amino acids. The V end was cut by 2 bases, the J end by 5 bases, with 14 bases between. Per the germline V gene, CDR1 is SGHRS and CDR2 is YFSETQ. This clonotype was picked up a small number of times. What it binds is not known. A further study also used this sample, focusing on yellow fever vaccine responses in identical twins.

The source is a young woman in good health. Sequenced material: PBMCs. The chain recombines TRBV5-1 with TRBJ2-7; D might be TRBD2 (6 bases). The CDR3 here is CASSFGGQGNEQYF. CDR3 bases: TGCGCCAGCAGCTTCGGAGGGCAGGGTAACGAGCAGTACTTC.